This TCR beta chain was found in a study of blood T cell repertoires in COVID-19. The V gene lost 6 bases and the J gene lost 7 bases, with 12 bases spanning the gap. The CDR3 is made up of 12 amino acids. The germline V gene has CDR1 MNHEY and CDR2 SVGAGI. This clone was detected once. Original methodology: The authors estimated nucleated cell counts from reference gene primer amplification. Assay used: immunoSEQ multiplex PCR; TCRdb lists only in-frame clones, some missing. The V and J calls and clone size were taken over from that table, and D and trimming were inferred from the DNA. This sample has about 220,000 clones; roughly 84% occur once, and the top ten carry about 2.3%.

Sequencing was done on a sample of peripheral blood. This clonotype was sampled from a woman between 55 and 75 years old with acute or convalescent COVID-19. The genes are TRBV6-5 and TRBJ1-2, with D uncertain. CDR3 loop: CASRAGVGGYTF. In DNA, the CDR3 is TGTGCCAGCAGAGCGGGCGTGGGTGGCTACACCTTC.